This paragraph reports one TCR beta chain. Its target antigen remains unknown. No clone much larger than this one lies a single base away; base qualities are absent. TCRbeta CDR3 regions were amplified from genomic DNA using the immunoSEQ Assay, a bias-controlled multiplex PCR. Concerning the study's data processing: The number of nucleated cells in each sample was estimated from the amplification of reference gene primers within the assay. Sequence reads were collapsed and filtered to measure the absolute abundance of every unique TCRbeta CDR3 rearrangement. For each sample, productive Simpson clonality was calculated as the square root of Simpson's diversity index across productive rearrangements. What TCRdb holds here is the immuneACCESS table cut down to in-frame rearrangements. Part of the clones is not present; checked against another copy, under half of the missing clones reflect an unresolved V gene, and the others are unexplained. Clonal size and the V and J genes are those of that table, whereas D and trimming came from the DNA. Counted in this sample were over 70,000 clones; 70% to 90% of them appeared once. The leading ten clones occupy 10% to 11% of the sample.

The sample is drawn from a study of blood T cell repertoires in COVID-19 (TCRdb year 2020). Regarding the research as a whole: Samples covering the acute and convalescent phases of COVID-19 were provided by collaborators in the United States, Italy and Spain. The prospective study material was composed of cDNA or gDNA derived from T cells, B-cell-depleted T cells, or PBMCs. Subjects who had been exposed to COVID-19, were actively infected with it, or had recovered from it provided the deeply sampled blood TCRbeta repertoires that made up the dataset. The repertoires were released in a freely available public database intended as a resource for research on the immune response to SARS-CoV-2. The samples were drawn from two sources: the first 160 participants of the ongoing ImmuneRACE study, and approximately 1,300 subjects contributed by 6 global collaborators. The sample metadata nearly always contained a de-identified subject ID, COVID-19 status, age in years and sex. Where HLA class I and class II types were available, the types were taken from metadata supplied by the sample provider, not from assay-based typing. General conclusions and limits of the study: How much clinical and demographic metadata was included differed by source and by participant, and the metadata was provided uncurated.

One collaborating source in Seattle enrolled patients while the patients were actively infected and followed the patients over time throughout the course of disease. Collaborating institutions collected whole blood in K2EDTA tubes following their own protocols. For TCRbeta analysis, collaborator samples were shipped as frozen whole blood, as isolated PBMCs, or as DNA extracted from either sample type. CDR1 and CDR2, per the germline V gene (reference sequence), are LNHDA and SQIVND. Deletion took 7 bases off V and 5 bases off J, with a span of 17 bases between the germline ends. CDR3 length: 14 amino acids, cysteine to phenylalanine. Kept here is only the CDR3 DNA, which spans 42 bases and is read in frame from base 1.

Sequences were obtained from peripheral blood. This clonotype was obtained from a man between 60 and 70 years old with COVID-19, enrolled during active disease. The V and J segments used are TRBV19 and TRBJ1-1; the D gene is possibly TRBD1, with 5 bases matching. The nucleotide sequence reads TGTGCCAGTATGGAGGGCCGAGGGGATACTGAAGCTTTCTTT. It is translated as CASMEGRGDTEAFF.